The clone carrying this T cell receptor beta chain was seen once. The antigen remains unidentified. When ophthalmopathy did not progress within 18 months, Graves' hyperthyroidism was considered stable. Clinical symptoms, serum thyroxine and TRAb, thyroid ultrasound and orbital computed tomography were used for the diagnoses. Using RNA transcripts as the source, TCR beta CDR3 regions were amplified. Using the HTBI primer set, a first-round RT-PCR was run on the TCR CDR3. TCRdb processed the multiplex PCR reads anew with MiXCR; each CDR3 protein has one entry. This sample has about 840,000 distinct CDR3 sequences; around 39% occur once, and the top ten carry over 8%. This sample is drawn from a study of T cells in Graves' hyperthyroidism and ophthalmopathy. General study results and limits: Appearing also in blood were most of the thyroid clonotypes expanded above 0.001. Ophthalmopathy onset followed model prediction by a median about 6.9 months.

V was pared by 8 bases and J by 7 bases, with 17 bases between. This CDR3 region has 13 residues. Germline CDR1 MGHDK, CDR2 SYGVNS. The gene calls are TRBV25-1 and TRBJ1-1, with D unresolved. This receptor was obtained from a man aged 18 to 30 with Graves' hyperthyroidism. The material sequenced was blood. The CDR3 region is CASSPPSRIEAFF. The CDR3 DNA is TGTGCCAGCTCACCCCCCTCGAGGATTGAAGCTTTCTTT.